These 20 T cell receptor beta chains were sequenced from one sample in a study of T-cell reconstitution after alpha-beta-depleted transplantation in children (dated by TCRdb to the mid-2010s). The treatment or condition label, as the study defines it: allogeneic hematopoietic cell transplantation with graft depleted of TCRalphabeta T cells and CD19 B cells. The receptor library was made with PCR. These reads were obtained on an Illumina HiSeq 2500. To normalize quantification of the TCRbeta repertoire, the TCR libraries were built with molecular barcoding that relied on unique molecular identifiers. TCRdb reprocessed the public reads (quality trimming at Q25 with fastp, clone calling with MiXCR) and kept in-frame beta chains. Rows are combined by CDR3 protein, so each entry shows the most common genes and DNA. This sample lists 530,000 or so distinct CDR3 sequences; about a quarter were detected once. The ten largest clones take up around 36% of the sample.

This sample comprised PBMCs, obtained before TCRalphabeta/CD19-depleted stem cell transplant. The receptors derive from a boy younger than two with Wiskott-Aldrich syndrome, due to receive a stem cell transplant.

V usage is TRBV1 and J usage is TRBJ2-1; the table's D call of TRBD2 was not tested on the DNA. TRBV1 is labeled a pseudogene. The CDR3 has 15 amino acids. The CDR3: CTSSLTSGSYNEQFF. Here the CDR3 DNA reads TGCACCAGCAGCCTCACTAGCGGCTCCTACAATGAGCAGTTCTTC.

In this sample, this clonotype turned up a few times. The J gene is TRBJ2-1, the V gene TRBV20-1; TRBD2 matches at 10 bases. Germline assignment: CDR1 DFQATT and CDR2 SNEGSKA (reference sequence). The CDR3 spans 16 residues. V lost 1 base, J lost 0 bases, and 3 bases stayed unmatched. Here the CDR3 reads CSARVAGGVSYNEQFF. CDR3 bases: TGCAGTGCTAGAGTAGCGGGAGGAGTCTCCTACAATGAGCAGTTCTTC.

The rearrangement joins TRBV5-6 to TRBJ2-3, with D possibly being TRBD1 or TRBD2 (6 bases each). From germline, CDR1 is SGHDT and CDR2 YYEEEE. This CDR3 contains 15 residues. V lost 1 base, J lost 1 base, and 10 bases lay in between. CDR3 loop: CASSLYREGTDTQYF. In nucleotides, the CDR3 is TGTGCCAGCAGCTTGTACAGGGAGGGCACAGATACGCAGTATTTT.

The rearrangement joins TRBV29-1 to TRBJ2-3; TRBD2 matches at 7 bases. The length of the CDR3 is 12 residues. Germline V gene data show CDR1 as SQVTM and CDR2 as ANQGSEA. Trimming took 4 bases from V and 5 from J; bases not matched to a gene: 3. The CDR3 nucleotides are TGCAGCGTTGGGGCGGGAGAAGATACGCAGTATTTT. Translating gives CSVGAGEDTQYF.

This chain links TRBV29-1 with TRBJ2-7; TRBD2 matches 7 bases. The CDR3 loop spans 12 amino acids. Germline loops: CDR1 SQVTM, CDR2 ANQGSEA. J was trimmed by 6 bases and V by 4 bases; bases with no gene match: 6. CDR3 loop: CSVGEGVPEQYF. CDR3 in DNA: TGCAGCGTTGGGGAGGGAGTACCCGAGCAGTACTTC.

V is TRBV3-1 and J is TRBJ2-6, with D maybe TRBD1 (6 bases). V lost 0 bases and J 3 bases, leaving 9 bases between the germline ends. Germline V gives CDR1 LGHDT, CDR2 YNNKEL (reference sequence). The length of the CDR3 is 16 residues. CDR3 bases: TGTGCCAGCAGCCAAGACAGGGGAGTTGGGGCCAACGTCCTGACTTTC. Its translation: CASSQDRGVGANVLTF.

This sequence joins TRBV5-1 and TRBJ2-7; TRBD1 matches at 8 bases. Trimming took 0 bases from V and 5 from J; bases not matched to a gene: 4. The length of the CDR3 is 14 residues. The germline CDR1 and CDR2 sequences are SGHRS and YFSETQ. CDR3: CASSLGQGIHEQYF. In nucleotides, the CDR3 is TGCGCCAGCAGCTTGGGACAGGGGATCCACGAGCAGTACTTC.

The chain combines TRBV28 with TRBJ2-3; TRBD1 matches 8 bases. In germline, CDR1 is MDHEN, CDR2 SYDVKM. The CDR3 has 17 amino acids. J was trimmed by 5 bases and V by 2 bases; bases with no gene match: 12. The CDR3 loop is CASSLSLQGGYGDTQYF. The CDR3 coding sequence is TGTGCCAGCAGTTTAAGTCTACAGGGGGGATACGGAGATACGCAGTATTTT.

This clonotype was detected many times. The chain joins TRBV19 to TRBJ2-2; D is undetermined. V was pared by 5 bases and J by 1 base, with 5 bases between. This CDR3 region has 13 residues. Germline CDR1 is LNHDA and CDR2 is SQIVND (reference sequence). CDR3 residues: CASSPQNTGELFF. CDR3 coding DNA: TGTGCCAGTAGTCCCCAGAACACCGGGGAGCTGTTTTTT.

The J gene is TRBJ2-7, the V gene TRBV30; possibly TRBD2 for D (5 bases). Germline CDR1 and CDR2: GTSNPN and SVGIG (reference sequence). There are 12 residues in the CDR3. V lost 5 bases to trimming and J lost 7 bases, with 15 bases between them. As DNA, the CDR3 is TGTGCCTGGGGACTCGCACGAGGGGAGCAGTACTTC. Translating gives CAWGLARGEQYF.

The V call is TRBV5-1, the J call TRBJ2-5; 10 bases are shared with TRBD2. From germline, CDR1 is SGHRS and CDR2 YFSETQ. CDR3 length equals 16 residues. Trimming cost V 4 bases and J 0 bases; bases outside gene matches: 6. The DNA of the CDR3 is TGCGCCAGCAGCCCCGGACTAGCGGCAAACCAAGAGACCCAGTACTTC. Amino acid sequence: CASSPGLAANQETQYF.

The rearrangement links TRBV27 to TRBJ2-2, with a weak D call TRBD2 (5 bases). Germline lookup yields CDR1 MNHEY and CDR2 SMNVEV (reference sequence). The CDR3 is made up of 15 amino acids. V was pared by 3 bases and J by 5 bases, with 13 bases between. The CDR3 DNA sequence: TGTGCCAGCAGTTTGAGGGCTAGTCGAACCGGGGAGCTGTTTTTT. Translating it yields CASSLRASRTGELFF.

CDR3 in DNA: TGTGCCAGCAGCTTGACTCTAGCGGGAGGGTCCACAGATACGCAGTATTTT. Translated: CASSLTLAGGSTDTQYF. This sequence joins TRBV5-5 and TRBJ2-3; 12 positions agree with TRBD2. V lost 1 base to trimming and J lost 2 bases; unmatched junction nucleotides: 5. Germline values: CDR1 SGHKS, CDR2 YYEKEE (reference sequence). The CDR3 consists of 17 residues.

This clonotype appeared a few times. The J gene is TRBJ2-5, the V gene TRBV20-1; 9 nucleotides agree with TRBD1. The CDR3 runs to 16 residues. Trimming took 0 bases from V and 3 from J; bases not matched to a gene: 8. Germline V gene data show CDR1 as DFQATT and CDR2 as SNEGSKA (reference sequence). CDR3 DNA: TGCAGTGCTAGAGATACAGGGGGCCCGGTGGAAGAGACCCAGTACTTC. Encoded protein: CSARDTGGPVEETQYF.

This clonotype was seen only a few times. The chain carries TRBV20-1 and TRBJ2-7; TRBD1 matches at 8 bases. Germline loops: CDR1 DFQATT, CDR2 SNEGSKA (reference sequence). CDR3 size: 14 residues. The ends lost 0 bases at V and 3 bases at J; junction bases unmatched: 4. For the CDR3, the DNA is TGCAGTGCTAGAGACCTGGACAGGGTCTACGAGCAGTACTTC. Its translation: CSARDLDRVYEQYF.

V and J are TRBV11-2 and TRBJ1-6; TRBD1 might be the D (5 bases). CDR1 is SGHAT and CDR2 is FQNNGV in the germline V gene. This CDR3 has 15 residues. The V and J ends lost 3 bases and 9 bases respectively, with 15 bases between them. The CDR3 spells CASSLRGVLGSPLHF. The CDR3 bases are TGTGCCAGCAGCTTGCGGGGGGTATTAGGTTCACCCCTCCACTTT.

The V call is TRBV4-2, the J call TRBJ2-3; TRBD2 aligns across 12 bases. CDR1 is LGHNA and CDR2 is YNFKEQ in the germline V gene. V dropped 4 bases and J dropped 7; count of bases not matched to a gene: 6. The CDR3 length is 15 residues. CDR3 amino acids: CASSLLAGGHNTQYF. The DNA of the CDR3 is TGTGCCAGCAGCCTCCTAGCGGGAGGGCACAATACGCAGTATTTT.

For this clonotype: At one boundary the junction diverges from the germline segment, which might be a read error. This chain links TRBV2 with TRBJ2-5; TRBD1 might be the D (5 bases). Germline assignment: CDR1 SNHLY and CDR2 FYNNEI. This CDR3 has 13 residues. CDR3 amino acids: CAISKDNQETQSF. The CDR3 DNA sequence: TGTGCCATCAGTAAGGACAACCAAGAGACCCAGTCCTTC.

The chain employs TRBV9 and TRBJ2-1, with D perhaps TRBD1 (5 bases). The V end was cut by 2 bases, the J end by 2 bases, with 11 bases between. CDR1 SGDLS and CDR2 YYNGEE come from the germline V gene. This CDR3 contains 15 residues. The CDR3 loop is CASSVQTATYNEQFF. CDR3 sequence (DNA): TGTGCCAGCAGCGTCCAGACAGCCACCTACAATGAGCAGTTCTTC.

A remark on this clonotype: At one end, the junction sequence differs from germline, possibly due to a read error. The genes are TRBV5-1 and TRBJ2-1; 10 bases align to TRBD2. The CDR3 sequence is 13 residues long. Germline CDR1 reads SGHRS; CDR2 reads YFSETQ. The CDR3 reads CASSPWTSGPQLF. DNA of the CDR3: TGCGCCAGCAGCCCGTGGACTAGCGGCCCGCAGCTCTTC.